Described below is a single T cell receptor (beta chain) sequence and its context. The sample originates from a study of blood T cell repertoires in COVID-19. Study details: COVID-19 samples collected from the United States, Italy and Spain covered acute and convalescent phases.

TCRdb's table, derived via immunoSEQ multiplex PCR, lists solely in-frame clones and lacks some. Altogether roughly 100,000 clones are present, almost 90% being singletons, with the ten largest covering roughly 3.5%. Germline assignment: CDR1 SGHDT and CDR2 YYEEEE. V was pared by 5 bases and J by 2 bases, with 18 bases between. This CDR3 has 16 amino acids. The clonotype was recovered from a human donor in a cohort sampled during active COVID-19. Sequenced input: peripheral blood. The rearrangement links TRBV5-6 to TRBJ2-3, with D tentatively TRBD2 (5 bases). The CDR3 loop reads CASRVDSEHFTDTQYF. As DNA, the CDR3 is TGTGCCAGCAGGGTTGATAGCGAACACTTCACAGATACGCAGTATTTT.